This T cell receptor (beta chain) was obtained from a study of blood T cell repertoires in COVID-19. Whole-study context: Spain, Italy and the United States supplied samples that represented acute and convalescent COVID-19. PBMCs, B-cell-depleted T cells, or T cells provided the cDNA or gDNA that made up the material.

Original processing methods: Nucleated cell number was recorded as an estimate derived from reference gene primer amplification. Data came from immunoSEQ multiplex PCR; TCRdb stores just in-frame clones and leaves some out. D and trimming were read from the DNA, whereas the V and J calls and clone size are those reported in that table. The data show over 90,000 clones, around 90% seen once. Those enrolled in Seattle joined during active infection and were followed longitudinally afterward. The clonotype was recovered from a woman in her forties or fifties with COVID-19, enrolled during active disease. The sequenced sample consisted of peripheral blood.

CDR3 loop: CASIDRQGYTETQYF. The DNA for the CDR3 is TGTGCCAGCATCGACAGACAGGGATATACGGAGACCCAGTACTTC. This chain connects TRBV2 to TRBJ2-5, with TRBD1 matching 7 bases. The CDR3 has 15 amino acids. Trimming removed 7 bases from V and 5 bases from J; junction bases left unmatched: 13. CDR1 is SNHLY, CDR2 FYNNEI, per germline.